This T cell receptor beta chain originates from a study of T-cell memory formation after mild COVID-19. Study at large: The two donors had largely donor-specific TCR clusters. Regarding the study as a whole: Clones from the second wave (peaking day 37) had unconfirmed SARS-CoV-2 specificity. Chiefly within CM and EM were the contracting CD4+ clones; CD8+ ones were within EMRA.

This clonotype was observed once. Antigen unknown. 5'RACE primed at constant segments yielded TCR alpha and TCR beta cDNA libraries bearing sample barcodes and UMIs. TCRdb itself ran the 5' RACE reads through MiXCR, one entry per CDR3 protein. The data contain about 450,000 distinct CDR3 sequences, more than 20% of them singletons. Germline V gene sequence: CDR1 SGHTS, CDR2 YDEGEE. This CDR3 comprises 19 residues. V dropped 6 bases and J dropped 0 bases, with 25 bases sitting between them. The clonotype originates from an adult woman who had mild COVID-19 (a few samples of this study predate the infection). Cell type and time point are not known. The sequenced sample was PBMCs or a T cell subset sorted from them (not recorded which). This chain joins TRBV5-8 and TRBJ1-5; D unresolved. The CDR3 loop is CASTTSVSLRGISNQPQHF. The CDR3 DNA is TGTGCCAGCACAACCAGCGTATCCCTGCGGGGAATTAGCAATCAGCCCCAGCATTTT.